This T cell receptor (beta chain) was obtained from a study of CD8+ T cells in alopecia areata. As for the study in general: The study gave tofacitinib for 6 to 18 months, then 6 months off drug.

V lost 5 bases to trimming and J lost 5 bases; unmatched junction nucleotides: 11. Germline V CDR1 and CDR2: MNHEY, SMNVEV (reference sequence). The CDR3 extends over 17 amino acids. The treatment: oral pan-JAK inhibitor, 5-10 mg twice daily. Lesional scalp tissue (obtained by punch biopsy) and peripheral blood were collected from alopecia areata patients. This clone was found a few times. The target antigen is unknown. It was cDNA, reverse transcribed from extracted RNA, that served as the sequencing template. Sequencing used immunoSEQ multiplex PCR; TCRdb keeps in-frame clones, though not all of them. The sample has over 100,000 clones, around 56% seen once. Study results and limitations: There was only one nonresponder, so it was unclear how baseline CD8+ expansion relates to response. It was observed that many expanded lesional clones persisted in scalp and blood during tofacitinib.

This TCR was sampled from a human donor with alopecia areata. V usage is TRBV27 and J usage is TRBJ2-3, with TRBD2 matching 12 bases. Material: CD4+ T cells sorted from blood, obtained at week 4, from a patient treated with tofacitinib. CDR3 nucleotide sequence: TGTGCCAGCAGTCCCTTGGGACTAGCGGGCGTTCGAGATACGCAGTATTTT. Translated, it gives CASSPLGLAGVRDTQYF.